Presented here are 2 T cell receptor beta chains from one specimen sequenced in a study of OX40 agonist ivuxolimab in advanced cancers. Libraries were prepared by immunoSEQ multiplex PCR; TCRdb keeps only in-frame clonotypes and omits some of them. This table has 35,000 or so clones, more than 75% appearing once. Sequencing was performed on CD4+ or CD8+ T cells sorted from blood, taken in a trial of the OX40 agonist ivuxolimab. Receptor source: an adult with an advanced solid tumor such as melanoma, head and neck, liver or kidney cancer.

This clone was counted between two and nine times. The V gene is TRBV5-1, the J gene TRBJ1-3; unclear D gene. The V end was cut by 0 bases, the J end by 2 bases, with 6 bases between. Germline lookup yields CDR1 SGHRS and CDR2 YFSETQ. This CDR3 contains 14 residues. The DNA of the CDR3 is TGCGCCAGCAGCTTGGAGGCCACTGGAAACACCATATATTTT. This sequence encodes CASSLEATGNTIYF.

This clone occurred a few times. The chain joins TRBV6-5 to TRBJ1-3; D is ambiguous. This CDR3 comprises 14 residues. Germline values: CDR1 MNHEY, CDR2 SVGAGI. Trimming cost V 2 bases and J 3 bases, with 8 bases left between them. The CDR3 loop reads CASSYGLDGNTIYF. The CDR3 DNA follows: TGTGCCAGCAGTTACGGGCTGGATGGAAACACCATATATTTT.